This TCR beta chain was documented in a study of blood T cells in healthy people across ages. The CDR3 is 14 residues long. Every donor provided roughly 10 milliliters of peripheral blood. This clonotype was seen once. The authors ran a second PCR of about 7 to 11 cycles using a sample-barcoded 5' primer and a J-beta primer mix. Each cDNA molecule received a tag from a template-switch adaptor that had 12 random nucleotides. MiXCR, applied by TCRdb to the 5' RACE reads, yields one record per CDR3 protein. The profile shows around 1,900,000 distinct CDR3 sequences, about two fifths of them singletons. Material for sequencing was blood. This receptor was identified in a human donor in good health. This chain uses TRBV12-3 or TRBV12-4 with TRBJ2-1; 8 bases fit TRBD2. The end of the DNA is better explained by TRBJ2-7, so the J call may be wrong. CDR3 DNA: TGTGCCAGCAGGACGGGGGGGATATACAATGAGCAGTACTTC. It encodes CASRTGGIYNEQYF.